The clone carrying this T cell receptor beta chain was recorded many times. What it binds is unknown. V was cut by 9 bases and J by 3 bases, with 11 bases left in between. The germline CDR1 and CDR2 sequences are KGHDR and SFDVKD. CDR3 length equals 12 residues. This specimen comes from a study of T-cell reconstitution after alpha-beta-depleted transplantation in children. General observations from the study: Newly produced T cells mostly provided counts and TCRbeta diversity after one year, as hyperexpanded clones declined.

A library of TCRbeta sequences, prepared with unique molecular identifiers, was generated. TCRdb analysed the PCR reads with MiXCR anew, one entry per CDR3 protein. The sample records tens of thousands of distinct CDR3 sequences, roughly 6.3% being singletons. The clonotype originates from a male patient under 18 who had a stem cell transplant for acute myeloid leukemia, so the T cells may come from the graft donor. Sequenced here: PBMCs, mostly from graft donor cells, sampled 180 days after TCRalphabeta/CD19-depleted stem cell transplant. This sequence joins TRBV24-1 and TRBJ2-7, with D perhaps matching TRBD1 (5 bases). The CDR3 nucleotides read TGTGCCACCGCGACAGTCAACTACGAGCAGTACTTC. Translated, it gives CATATVNYEQYF.